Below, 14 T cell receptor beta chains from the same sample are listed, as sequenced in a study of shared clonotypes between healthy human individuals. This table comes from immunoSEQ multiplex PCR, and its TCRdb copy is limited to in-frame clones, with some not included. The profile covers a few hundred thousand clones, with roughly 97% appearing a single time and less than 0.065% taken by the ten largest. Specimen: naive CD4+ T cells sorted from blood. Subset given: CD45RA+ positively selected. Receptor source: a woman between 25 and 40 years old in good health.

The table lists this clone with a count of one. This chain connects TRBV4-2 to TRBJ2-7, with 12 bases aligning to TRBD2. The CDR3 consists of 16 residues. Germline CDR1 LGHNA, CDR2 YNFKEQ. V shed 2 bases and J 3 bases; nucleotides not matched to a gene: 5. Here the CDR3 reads CASSQQTSGSIYEQYF. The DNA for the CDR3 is TGTGCCAGCAGCCAACAGACTAGCGGGAGTATCTACGAGCAGTACTTC.

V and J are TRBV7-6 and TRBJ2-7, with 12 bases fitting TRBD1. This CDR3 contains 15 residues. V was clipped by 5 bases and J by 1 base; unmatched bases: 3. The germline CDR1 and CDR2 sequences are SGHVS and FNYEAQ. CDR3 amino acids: CASSRDRGPSYEQYF. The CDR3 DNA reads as TGTGCCAGCAGCCGGGACAGGGGGCCATCCTACGAGCAGTACTTC.

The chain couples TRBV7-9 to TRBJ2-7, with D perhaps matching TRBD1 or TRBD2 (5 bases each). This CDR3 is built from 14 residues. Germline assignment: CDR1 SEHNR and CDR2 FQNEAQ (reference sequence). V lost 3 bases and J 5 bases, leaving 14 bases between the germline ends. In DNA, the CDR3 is TGTGCCAGCAGCTTGATCGAGGGGAGCAACGAGCAGTACTTC. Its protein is CASSLIEGSNEQYF.

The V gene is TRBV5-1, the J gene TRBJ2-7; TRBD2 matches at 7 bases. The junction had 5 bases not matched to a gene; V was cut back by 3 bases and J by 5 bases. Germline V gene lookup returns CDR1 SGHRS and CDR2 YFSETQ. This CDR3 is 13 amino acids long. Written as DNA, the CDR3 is TGCGCCAGCAGCTCGCGGGAGCTCGACGAGCAGTACTTC. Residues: CASSSRELDEQYF.

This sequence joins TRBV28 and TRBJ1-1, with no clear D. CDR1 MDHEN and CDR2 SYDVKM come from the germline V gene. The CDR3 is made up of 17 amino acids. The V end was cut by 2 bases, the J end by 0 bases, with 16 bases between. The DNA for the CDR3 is TGTGCCAGCAGTTTAATGGGATCCCAGAACTTGAACACTGAAGCTTTCTTT. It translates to CASSLMGSQNLNTEAFF.

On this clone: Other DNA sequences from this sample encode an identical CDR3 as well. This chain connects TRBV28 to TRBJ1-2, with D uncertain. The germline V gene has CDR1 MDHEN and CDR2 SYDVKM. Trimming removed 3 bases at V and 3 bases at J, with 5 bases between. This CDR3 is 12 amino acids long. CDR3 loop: CASSFRDYGYTF. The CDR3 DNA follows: TGTGCCAGCAGTTTTAGGGACTATGGCTACACCTTC.

CDR3 bases: TGTGCCAGCAGTTTATTCGAGCCCTCAGGGGTGAACACTGAAGCTTTCTTT. The encoded protein is CASSLFEPSGVNTEAFF. The chain combines TRBV28 with TRBJ1-1, with D possibly being TRBD1 (6 bases). V was shortened by 1 base and J by 0 bases, with 15 bases between the two germline ends. The CDR3 is 17 residues long. CDR1 MDHEN and CDR2 SYDVKM come from the germline V gene.

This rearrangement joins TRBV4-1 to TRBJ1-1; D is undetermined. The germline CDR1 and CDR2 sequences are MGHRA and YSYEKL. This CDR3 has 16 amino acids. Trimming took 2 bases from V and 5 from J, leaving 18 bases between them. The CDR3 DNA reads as TGCGCCAGCAGCCAAACCTCGAGCTACCCGGGAACTGAAGCTTTCTTT. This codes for CASSQTSSYPGTEAFF.

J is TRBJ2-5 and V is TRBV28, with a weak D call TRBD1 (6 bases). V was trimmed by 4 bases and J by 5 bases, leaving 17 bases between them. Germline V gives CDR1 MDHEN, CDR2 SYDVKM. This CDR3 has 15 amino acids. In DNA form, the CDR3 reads TGTGCCAGCAGTTCCCCCGGACAGTTTTCCGAGACCCAGTACTTC. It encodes CASSSPGQFSETQYF.

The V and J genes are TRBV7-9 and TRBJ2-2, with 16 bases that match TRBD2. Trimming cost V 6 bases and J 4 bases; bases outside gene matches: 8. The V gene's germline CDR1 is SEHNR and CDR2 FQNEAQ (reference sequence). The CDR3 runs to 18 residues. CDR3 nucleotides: TGTGCCAGCAGACCGGGACTAGCGGGAGGGCCGAGCACCGGGGAGCTGTTTTTT. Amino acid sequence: CASRPGLAGGPSTGELFF.

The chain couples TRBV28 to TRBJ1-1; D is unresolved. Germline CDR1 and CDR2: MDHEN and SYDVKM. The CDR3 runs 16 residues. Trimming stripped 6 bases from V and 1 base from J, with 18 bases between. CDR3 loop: CASSPGGEAENTEAFF. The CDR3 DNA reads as TGTGCCAGCAGCCCGGGTGGGGAGGCTGAGAACACTGAAGCTTTCTTT.

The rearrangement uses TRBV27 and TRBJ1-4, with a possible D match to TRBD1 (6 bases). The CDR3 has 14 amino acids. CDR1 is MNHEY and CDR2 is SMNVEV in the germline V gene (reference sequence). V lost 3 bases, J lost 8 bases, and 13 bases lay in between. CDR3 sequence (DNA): TGTGCCAGCAGTTTGACGGGACAACGAGAAAAACTGTTTTTT. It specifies CASSLTGQREKLFF.

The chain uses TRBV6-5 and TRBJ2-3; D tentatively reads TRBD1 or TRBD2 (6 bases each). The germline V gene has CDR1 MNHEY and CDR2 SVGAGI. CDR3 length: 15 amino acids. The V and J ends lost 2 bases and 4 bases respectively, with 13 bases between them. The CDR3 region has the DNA TGTGCCAGCAGTTACCTAGGGGGGTCCGCAGATACGCAGTATTTT. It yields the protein CASSYLGGSADTQYF.

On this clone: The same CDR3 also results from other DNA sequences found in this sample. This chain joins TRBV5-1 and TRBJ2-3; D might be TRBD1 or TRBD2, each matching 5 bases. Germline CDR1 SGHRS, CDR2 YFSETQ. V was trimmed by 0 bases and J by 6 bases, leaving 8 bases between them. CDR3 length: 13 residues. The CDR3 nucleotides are TGCGCCAGCAGCTTGGGAGGGGCGGATACGCAGTATTTT. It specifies CASSLGGADTQYF.